The clone carrying this TCR beta chain was observed a single time. Authors' data handling: For nucleated cells, counts were estimated from reference gene primer amplification. The protocol was immunoSEQ multiplex PCR, while the TCRdb copy is restricted to in-frame clones and leaves out a portion. The V and J calls and the clone size are those of that table, but D and trimming were determined from the DNA. The data contain approximately 190,000 clones, about nine tenths of them seen just once; the ten biggest clones take up 2.1%. These data belong to a study of blood T cell repertoires in COVID-19. For the study at large: Researchers got acute and convalescent COVID-19 samples from the United States, Italy and Spain.

Per the germline V gene, CDR1 is SNHLY and CDR2 is FYNNEI. V was clipped by 8 bases and J by 2 bases, with 13 bases between them. CDR3 length: 13 residues. The chain uses TRBV2 and TRBJ2-7; D gene unclear. The clonotype originates from a man in his 70s with active or convalescent COVID-19. The sequencing input was peripheral blood. Here the CDR3 reads CASQTTTTYEQYF. The CDR3 region has the DNA TGTGCCAGCCAAACCACCACAACCTACGAGCAGTACTTC.